The 15 T cell receptor beta chains listed next were all sequenced from one sample in a study of blood T cell repertoires in COVID-19. Repertoires were generated with immunoSEQ multiplex PCR, while TCRdb's copy carries only in-frame clones and drops some. The data contain hundreds of thousands of clones, approximately 84% of them singletons. Sequencing input: PBMCs or T cells enriched from blood (not recorded which). The source is a woman between 25 and 40 years old who had recovered from COVID-19.

The J gene is TRBJ1-1, the V gene TRBV27; no clear D. Germline V lookup: CDR1 MNHEY, CDR2 SMNVEV (reference sequence). This CDR3 is 11 amino acids long. V dropped 8 bases and J dropped 0 bases, with 4 bases sitting between them. This CDR3 is CASGLNTEAFF. CDR3 nucleotides: TGTGCCAGCGGCTTGAACACTGAAGCTTTCTTT.

The chain carries TRBV5-5 and TRBJ1-2; D remains unclear. There are 17 residues in the CDR3. Trimming removed 0 bases from V and 5 bases from J, with 20 bases in between. Germline lookup yields CDR1 SGHKS and CDR2 YYEKEE (reference sequence). This CDR3 reads CASSLDVVGILGYGYTF. CDR3 coding DNA: TGTGCCAGCAGCTTGGATGTTGTCGGGATCCTAGGGTATGGCTACACCTTC.

This CDR3 is CASSQETLSNYGYTF. CDR3 DNA sequence: TGTGCCAGCAGCCAGGAGACCTTATCTAACTATGGCTACACCTTC. The chain is built from TRBV3-1 (or the pseudogene TRBV3-2) and TRBJ1-2; D unclear. Germline CDR1 LGHDT, CDR2 YNNKEL (reference sequence). Trimming took off 3 bases at V and 0 bases at J, with 11 bases between the two ends. This CDR3 comprises 15 residues.

V usage is TRBV5-5 and J usage is TRBJ2-7; D is perhaps TRBD1 (6 bases). Trimming shortened V by 2 bases and J by 0 bases, and 18 bases separated the two germline ends. Germline loops: CDR1 SGHKS, CDR2 YYEKEE (reference sequence). The CDR3 has 17 amino acids. The CDR3 protein is CASSLGGRTAVSYEQYF. The DNA of the CDR3 is TGTGCCAGCAGCTTAGGAGGAAGGACAGCCGTCTCCTACGAGCAGTACTTC.

The chain has TRBV5-1 and TRBJ2-5; TRBD2 is a possible D gene (6 bases). CDR3 size: 14 residues. Germline lookup yields CDR1 SGHRS and CDR2 YFSETQ. V was cut by 4 bases and J by 3 bases, with 13 bases left in between. This chain's CDR3 is CASSDPTREETQYF. CDR3 nucleotide sequence: TGCGCCAGCAGCGACCCGACTAGGGAAGAGACCCAGTACTTC.

The CDR3 nucleotides read TGTGCCAGTAGTATGGAGCAGATCTATGGCTACACCTTC. Its translation is CASSMEQIYGYTF. The chain joins TRBV19 to TRBJ1-2; D is unclear. Germline-derived CDR1 and CDR2 are LNHDA and SQIVND (reference sequence). V was cut by 3 bases and J by 4 bases, with 9 bases left in between. The CDR3 covers 13 residues.

The CDR3 DNA sequence: TGTGCCAGCAGTTTATCCAGGCGTAACTATGGCTACACCTTC. Its protein is CASSLSRRNYGYTF. The chain carries TRBV27 and TRBJ1-2; D unclear. CDR3 length: 14 residues. From germline, CDR1 is MNHEY and CDR2 SMNVEV (reference sequence). Trimming took 0 bases from V and 1 from J, leaving 6 bases between them.

The chain recombines TRBV10-3 with TRBJ1-1; 9 bases line up with TRBD1. The CDR3 is made up of 15 amino acids. Germline CDR1 ENHRY, CDR2 SYGVKD. With 10 bases clipped from V and 4 bases from J, the junction kept 13 bases outside the gene matches. In DNA form, the CDR3 reads TGTGCCACCGTCCCGGGACAGGGTTCGGGCACTGAAGCTTTCTTT. It specifies CATVPGQGSGTEAFF.

This clone was observed at least ten times. The rearrangement uses TRBV3-1 (or the pseudogene TRBV3-2) and TRBJ2-7; D possibly corresponds to TRBD2 (6 bases). The CDR3 has 14 amino acids. Germline CDR1 reads LGHDT; CDR2 reads YNNKEL (reference sequence). Trimming shortened V by 0 bases and J by 7 bases, and 13 bases separated the two germline ends. This chain's CDR3 is CASSQDRAGREQYF. The CDR3, as DNA: TGTGCCAGCAGCCAAGATCGGGCAGGGAGGGAGCAGTACTTC.

CDR3 in amino acids: CASSSQVSSNRGANVLTF. For the CDR3, the DNA is TGTGCCAGCAGCTCCCAGGTGAGCAGCAATCGTGGGGCCAACGTCCTGACTTTC. The chain is built from TRBV7-9 and TRBJ2-6; the D is unclear. Germline assignment: CDR1 SEHNR and CDR2 FQNEAQ (reference sequence). This CDR3 has 18 amino acids. V was cut by 4 bases and J by 3 bases, with 19 bases left in between.

The CDR3 loop reads CAISEGQGYGYTF. CDR3 in DNA: TGTGCCATCAGTGAAGGACAGGGCTATGGCTACACCTTC. The chain uses TRBV10-3 and TRBJ1-2; 8 nucleotides match TRBD1. Trimming removed 3 bases from V and 4 bases from J; junction bases left unmatched: 1. Germline V CDR1 and CDR2: ENHRY, SYGVKD. This CDR3 region has 13 residues.

This sequence joins TRBV7-2 and TRBJ2-1; D possibly corresponds to TRBD2 (6 bases). V lost 5 bases and J lost 4, with 15 bases in between. The germline V gene encodes CDR1 SGHTA and CDR2 FQGNSA. This CDR3 contains 15 residues. CDR3 amino acids: CASSRLAGTYNEQFF. The CDR3 DNA reads TGTGCCAGCAGCCGTCTCGCGGGGACTTACAATGAGCAGTTCTTC.

Note on this clone: The DNA is left out, because the CDR3 cannot be placed on it with certainty; the CDR3 is given as TCRdb lists it. V gene TRBV21-1 combines with J gene TRBJ1-5; TRBD1 reflects the table's D call only, with no check against the DNA. TRBV21-1 is assigned pseudogene status. The CDR3 adds up to 15 amino acids, both ends counted. CDR3 protein: CASSLWGRGIWPQHF.

On this clone: Other DNA sequences within the sample encode an identical CDR3. The V call is TRBV7-2, the J call TRBJ1-5; D is possibly TRBD1 (5 bases). The ends were cut back, 3 bases at V and 2 bases at J, with 8 bases in the middle. Per germline, CDR1 SGHTA and CDR2 FQGNSA. The CDR3 runs 14 residues. In DNA, the CDR3 is TGTGCCAGCAGCTTGCGGGGCGGCAATCAGCCCCAGCATTTT. Translating gives CASSLRGGNQPQHF.

The V call is TRBV28, the J call TRBJ1-5, with a tentative D call TRBD1 (6 bases). Germline lookup yields CDR1 MDHEN and CDR2 SYDVKM. This CDR3 has 15 amino acids. The V gene lost 6 bases and the J gene lost 3 bases, with 15 bases spanning the gap. CDR3 in amino acids: CASRSSDRTNQPQHF. In nucleotides, the CDR3 is TGTGCCAGCAGATCATCAGACAGGACCAATCAGCCCCAGCATTTT.